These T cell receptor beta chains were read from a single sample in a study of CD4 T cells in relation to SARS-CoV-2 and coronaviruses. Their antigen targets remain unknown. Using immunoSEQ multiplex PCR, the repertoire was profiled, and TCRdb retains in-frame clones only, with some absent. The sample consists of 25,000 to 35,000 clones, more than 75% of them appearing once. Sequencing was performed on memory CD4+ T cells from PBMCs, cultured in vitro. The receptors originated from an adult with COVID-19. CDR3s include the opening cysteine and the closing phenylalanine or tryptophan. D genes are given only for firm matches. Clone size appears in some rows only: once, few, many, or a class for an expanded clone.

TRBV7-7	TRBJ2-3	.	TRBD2	CASSSGLAGGVTDTQYF	TGTGCTAGCAGCTCGGGACTAGCGGGAGGGGTCACAGATACGCAGTATTTT
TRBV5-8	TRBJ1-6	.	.	CASSLQRGPNSPLHF	TGTGCCAGCAGCTTGCAGCGGGGTCCAAATTCACCCCTCCACTTT
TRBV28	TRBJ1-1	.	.	CASRVGEGLGNTEAFF	TGTGCCAGCAGAGTTGGGGAAGGGCTTGGTAACACTGAAGCTTTCTTT
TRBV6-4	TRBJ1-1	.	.	CASRKEDGVTEAFF	TGTGCCAGCAGGAAAGAAGACGGGGTCACTGAAGCTTTCTTT
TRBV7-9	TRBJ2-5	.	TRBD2	CASSLGSGSPQETQYF	TGTGCCAGCAGCTTAGGGAGCGGGAGCCCCCAAGAGACCCAGTACTTC
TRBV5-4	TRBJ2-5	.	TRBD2	CASSPGLAGETQYF	TGTGCCAGCAGCCCCGGACTAGCGGGGGAGACCCAGTACTTC
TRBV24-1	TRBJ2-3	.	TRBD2	CATSDRGTSGSLDTQYF	TGTGCCACCAGTGATCGAGGGACTAGCGGGAGCCTGGATACGCAGTATTTT
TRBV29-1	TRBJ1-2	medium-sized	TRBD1	CSVEATGRIYGYTF	TGCAGCGTTGAAGCGACAGGGAGGATCTATGGCTACACCTTC
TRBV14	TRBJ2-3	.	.	CASSSDWVTRGTDTQYF	TGTGCCAGCAGCAGTGATTGGGTGACGCGAGGGACAGATACGCAGTATTTT
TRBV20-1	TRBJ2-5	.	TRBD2	CSASPSGRAEETQYF	TGCAGTGCTAGTCCCAGCGGGAGGGCCGAAGAGACCCAGTACTTC
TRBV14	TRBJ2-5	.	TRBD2	CASSALRSGGDLKETQYF	TGTGCCAGCAGCGCTCTACGCTCTGGGGGGGACCTGAAAGAGACCCAGTACTTC
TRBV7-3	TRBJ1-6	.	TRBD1	CASSETGARSPLHF	TGTGCCAGCAGCGAGACAGGGGCGAGGTCACCCCTCCACTTT
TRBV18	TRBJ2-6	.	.	CASSLLSGSGANVLTF	TGTGCCAGCTCACTACTCTCGGGCTCTGGGGCCAACGTCCTGACTTTC
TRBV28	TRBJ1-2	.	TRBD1	CASADRGYGYTF	TGTGCCAGCGCAGACAGGGGTTATGGCTACACCTTC
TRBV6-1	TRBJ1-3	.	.	CASSEDGRLSGNTIYF	TGTGCCAGCAGTGAAGACGGACGGCTCTCTGGAAACACCATATATTTT
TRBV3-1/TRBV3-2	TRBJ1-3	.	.	CASRAQGYGNTIYF	TGTGCCAGCAGGGCACAGGGTTATGGAAACACCATATATTTT
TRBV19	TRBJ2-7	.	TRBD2	CAGTAKRGSEQYF	TGTGCCGGAACGGCCAAGCGGGGGTCCGAGCAGTACTTC
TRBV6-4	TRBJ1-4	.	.	CASSDRGGYEKLFF	TGTGCCAGCAGTGATAGGGGCGGGTATGAAAAACTGTTTTTT
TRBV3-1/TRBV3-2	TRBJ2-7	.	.	CASSPRGEVFEQYF	TGTGCCAGCAGCCCCCGGGGAGAGGTTTTCGAGCAGTACTTC
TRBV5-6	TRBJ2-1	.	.	CASSPNRYNEQFF	TGTGCCAGCAGCCCTAACCGATACAATGAGCAGTTCTTC
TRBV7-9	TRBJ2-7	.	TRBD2	CASSLERGRGYEQYF	TGTGCCAGCAGCTTAGAACGCGGGAGAGGCTACGAGCAGTACTTC
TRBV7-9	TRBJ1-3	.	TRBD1	CASSLVGTGSGNTIYF	TGTGCCAGCAGCTTAGTGGGGACAGGTTCTGGAAACACCATATATTTT
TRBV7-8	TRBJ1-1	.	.	CASSGQIMNTEAFF	TGTGCCAGCAGCGGACAAATCATGAACACTGAAGCTTTCTTT
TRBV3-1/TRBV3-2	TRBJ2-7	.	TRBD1	CASSHTRGHYEQYF	TGTGCCAGCAGCCACACCAGGGGGCACTACGAGCAGTACTTC
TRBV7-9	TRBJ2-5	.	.	CASSQETQYF	TGTGCCAGCTCCCAGGAGACCCAGTACTTC
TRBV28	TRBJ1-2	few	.	CASSRGGANYGYTF	TGTGCCAGCAGTCGCGGGGGGGCTAACTATGGCTACACCTTC
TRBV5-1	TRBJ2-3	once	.	CASSLAGGTDTQYF	TGCGCCAGCAGCTTGGCGGGAGGCACAGATACGCAGTATTTT
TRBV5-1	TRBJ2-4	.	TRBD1	CASSADRVGAKNIQYF	TGCGCCAGCAGCGCCGACAGGGTTGGGGCCAAAAACATTCAGTACTTC
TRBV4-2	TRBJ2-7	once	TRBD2	CASSQGWASGIPLEQYF	TGTGCCAGCAGCCAAGGGTGGGCTAGCGGGATTCCCCTCGAGCAGTACTTC
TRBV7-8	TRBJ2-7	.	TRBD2	CASRTSGSSYEQYF	TGTGCCAGTAGGACTAGCGGGAGCTCCTACGAGCAGTACTTC
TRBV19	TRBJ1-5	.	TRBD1	CASSPTGGGAPQHF	TGTGCCAGTAGTCCCACAGGGGGGGGTGCGCCCCAGCATTTT
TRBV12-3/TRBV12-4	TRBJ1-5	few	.	CASRGDPHEPQHF	TGTGCCAGCAGAGGGGACCCCCACGAACCCCAGCATTTT
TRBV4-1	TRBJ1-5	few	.	CASSQFRGEQPQHF	TGCGCCAGCAGCCAATTCCGGGGGGAGCAGCCCCAGCATTTT
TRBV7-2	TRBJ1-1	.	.	CASSLDVWRGTEAFF	TGTGCCAGCAGCTTAGACGTGTGGAGGGGGACTGAAGCTTTCTTT
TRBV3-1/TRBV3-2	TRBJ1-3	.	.	CASSQGGTIYF	TGTGCCAGCAGCCAAGGAGGTACCATATATTTT
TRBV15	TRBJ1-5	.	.	CATSRNRNNQPQHF	TGTGCCACCAGCAGAAACAGGAACAATCAGCCCCAGCATTTT
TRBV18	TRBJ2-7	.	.	CASSPTAGTFTYEQYF	TGTGCCAGCTCACCGACTGCAGGGACGTTTACCTACGAGCAGTACTTC
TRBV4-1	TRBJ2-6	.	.	CASSQALIGGANVLTF	TGCGCCAGCAGCCAAGCCTTGATAGGAGGGGCCAACGTCCTGACTTTC
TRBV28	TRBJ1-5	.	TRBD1	CASSLGQGSNQPQHF	TGTGCCAGCAGTTTGGGACAGGGGAGCAATCAGCCCCAGCATTTT
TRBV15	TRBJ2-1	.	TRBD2	CATSRPLLAGRYNEQFF	TGTGCCACCAGCCGACCACTACTAGCGGGAAGGTACAATGAGCAGTTCTTC
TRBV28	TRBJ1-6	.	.	CASSLLPGQVNSPLHF	TGTGCCAGCAGTCTACTCCCGGGACAAGTGAATTCACCCCTCCACTTT
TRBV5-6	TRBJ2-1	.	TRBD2	CASSLRGLAGSNEQFF	TGTGCCAGCAGCTTGAGGGGACTAGCGGGTTCCAATGAGCAGTTCTTC
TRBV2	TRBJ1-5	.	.	CASSDSYVGQGGNQPQHF	TGTGCCAGCAGTGATAGCTACGTCGGGCAGGGAGGCAATCAGCCCCAGCATTTT
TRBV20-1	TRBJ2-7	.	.	CSASRGDYLGEQYF	TGCAGTGCTAGTAGGGGAGACTATCTAGGTGAGCAGTACTTC
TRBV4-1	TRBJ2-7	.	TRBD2	CASSPGLAASYEQYF	TGCGCCAGCAGCCCGGGACTAGCGGCTAGCTACGAGCAGTACTTC
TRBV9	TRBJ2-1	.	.	CASSVLGLSYNEQFF	TGTGCCAGCAGCGTTCTGGGACTTTCCTACAATGAGCAGTTCTTC
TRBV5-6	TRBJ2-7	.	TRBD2	CASSGGLAGVALWSYEQYF	TGTGCCAGCAGCGGTGGACTAGCGGGAGTGGCTTTATGGTCCTACGAGCAGTACTTC
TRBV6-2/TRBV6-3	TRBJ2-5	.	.	CASSYVPLNTKETQYF	TGTGCCAGCAGTTACGTGCCCCTTAACACTAAAGAGACCCAGTACTTC
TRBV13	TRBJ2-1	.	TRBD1	CASSLMRQGSYNEQFF	TGTGCCAGCAGCTTAATGCGACAGGGCTCCTACAATGAGCAGTTCTTC
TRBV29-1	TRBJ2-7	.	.	CSVVGLEVVEQYF	TGCAGCGTTGTCGGACTGGAAGTAGTCGAGCAGTACTTC